This record looks at one T cell receptor beta chain sequence and its context. The time point here: after neoadjuvant nivolumab, at surgical resection. V was cut by 8 bases and J by 1 base, with 15 bases left in between. The V gene's germline CDR1 is SNHLY and CDR2 FYNNEI. CDR3 length: 15 residues. This specimen belongs to a study of neoadjuvant anti-PD-1 for oral cavity cancer. As for the study in general: Patients without progression received a fourth nivolumab dose around day 43, then surgical resection on days 50-56.

Libraries were prepared by immunoSEQ multiplex PCR; TCRdb keeps only in-frame clonotypes and omits some of them. The sample records about 13,000 clones, roughly 70% being singletons. This clonotype originated in a person aged 40 to 85 with oral cavity squamous cell carcinoma. The sample here was PBMCs, taken after nivolumab (anti-PD-1) treatment. V and J are TRBV2 and TRBJ1-5, with D possibly matching TRBD1 (6 bases). DNA of the CDR3: TGTGCCAGCGGGGGAGAGGGGGTCAGCAATCAGCCCCAGCATTTT. Its protein is CASGGEGVSNQPQHF.